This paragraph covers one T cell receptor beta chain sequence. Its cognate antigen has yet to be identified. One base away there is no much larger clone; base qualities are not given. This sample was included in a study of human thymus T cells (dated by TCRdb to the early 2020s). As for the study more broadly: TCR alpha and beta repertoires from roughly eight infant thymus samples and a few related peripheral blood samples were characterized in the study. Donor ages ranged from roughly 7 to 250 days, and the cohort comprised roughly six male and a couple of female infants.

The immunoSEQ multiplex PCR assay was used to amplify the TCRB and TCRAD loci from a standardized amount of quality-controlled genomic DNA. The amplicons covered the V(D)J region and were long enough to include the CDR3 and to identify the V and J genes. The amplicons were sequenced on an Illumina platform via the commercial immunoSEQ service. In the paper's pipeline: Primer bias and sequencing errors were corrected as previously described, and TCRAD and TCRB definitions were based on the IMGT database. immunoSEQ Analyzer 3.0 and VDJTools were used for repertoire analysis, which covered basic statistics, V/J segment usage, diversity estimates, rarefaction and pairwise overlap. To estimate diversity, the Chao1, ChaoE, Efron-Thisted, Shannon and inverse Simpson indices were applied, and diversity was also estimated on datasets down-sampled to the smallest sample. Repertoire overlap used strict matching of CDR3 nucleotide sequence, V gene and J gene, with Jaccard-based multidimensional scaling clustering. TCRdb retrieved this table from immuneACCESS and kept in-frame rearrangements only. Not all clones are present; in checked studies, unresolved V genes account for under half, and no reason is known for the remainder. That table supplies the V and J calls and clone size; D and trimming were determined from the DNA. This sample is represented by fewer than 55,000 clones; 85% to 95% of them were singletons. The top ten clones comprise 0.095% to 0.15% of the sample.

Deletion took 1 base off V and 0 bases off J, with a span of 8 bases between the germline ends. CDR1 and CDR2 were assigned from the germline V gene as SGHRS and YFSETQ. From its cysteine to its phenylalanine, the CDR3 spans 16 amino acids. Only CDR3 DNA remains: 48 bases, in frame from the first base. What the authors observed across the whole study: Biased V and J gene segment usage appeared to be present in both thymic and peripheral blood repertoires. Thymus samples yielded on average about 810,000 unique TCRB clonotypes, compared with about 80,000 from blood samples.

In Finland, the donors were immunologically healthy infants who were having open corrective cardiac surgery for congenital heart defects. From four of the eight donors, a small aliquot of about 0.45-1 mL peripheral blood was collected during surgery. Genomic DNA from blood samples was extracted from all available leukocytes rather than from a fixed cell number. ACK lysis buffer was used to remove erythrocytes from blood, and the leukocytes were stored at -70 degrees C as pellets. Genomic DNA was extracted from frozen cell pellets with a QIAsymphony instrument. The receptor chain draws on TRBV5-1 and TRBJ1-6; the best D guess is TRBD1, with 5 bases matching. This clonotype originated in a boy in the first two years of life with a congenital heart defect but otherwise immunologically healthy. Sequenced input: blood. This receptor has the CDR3 CASSLQGSSYNSPLHF. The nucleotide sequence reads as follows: TGCGCCAGCAGCTTGCAGGGCAGCTCCTATAATTCACCCCTCCACTTT.